This TCR beta chain emerged from a study of blood T cell repertoires in COVID-19. Background on the study: The United States, Italy and Spain supplied acute and convalescent COVID-19 samples. Nucleic acid was either cDNA or gDNA, and it came from T cells, B-cell-depleted T cells, or PBMCs.

Generated by immunoSEQ multiplex PCR, the TCRdb table keeps only in-frame clones and is missing some. The sample lists 210,000 or so clones, around 82% occurring once. The germline gives CDR1 SGHAT, CDR2 FQNNGV. V was trimmed by 8 bases and J by 5 bases, leaving 12 bases between them. The length of the CDR3 is 12 residues. The rearrangement links TRBV11-2 to TRBJ2-5; D is undetermined. This TCR was sampled from a woman in her thirties or forties with acute or convalescent COVID-19. Sequencing was done on a sample of peripheral blood. This CDR3 reads CASQRSGETQYF. The CDR3 nucleotides read TGTGCCAGCCAACGTTCCGGGGAGACCCAGTACTTC. The whole variable domain, filled in from reference TRBV11-2 and TRBJ2-5, reads EAGVAQSPRYKIIEKRQSVAFWCNPISGHATLYWYQQILGQGPKLLIQFQNNGVVDDSQLPKDRFSAERLKGVDSTLKIQPAKLEDSAVYLCASQRSGETQYFGPGTRLLVL.